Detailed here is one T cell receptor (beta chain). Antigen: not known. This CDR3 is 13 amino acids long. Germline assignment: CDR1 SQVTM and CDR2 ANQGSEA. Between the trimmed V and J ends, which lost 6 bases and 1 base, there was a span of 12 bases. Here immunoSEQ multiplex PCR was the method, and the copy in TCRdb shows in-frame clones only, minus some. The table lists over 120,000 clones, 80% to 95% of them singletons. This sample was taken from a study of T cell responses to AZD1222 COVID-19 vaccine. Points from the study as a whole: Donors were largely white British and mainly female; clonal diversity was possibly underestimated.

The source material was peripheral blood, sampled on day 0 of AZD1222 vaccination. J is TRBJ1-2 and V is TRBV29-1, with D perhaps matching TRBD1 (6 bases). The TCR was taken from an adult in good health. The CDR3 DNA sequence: TGCAGCGTAAGGACAGATCGTAACTATGGCTACACCTTC. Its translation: CSVRTDRNYGYTF.